This T cell receptor beta chain was recovered during a study of cytomegalovirus exposure and HLA in healthy donors. Per germline, CDR1 SEHNR and CDR2 FQNEAQ (reference sequence). J was trimmed by 3 bases and V by 5 bases; bases with no gene match: 5. The length of the CDR3 is 16 residues. Primers for the PCR totalled 60 Vbeta and 13 Jbeta. The data were produced by immunoSEQ multiplex PCR, yet TCRdb's version contains in-frame clones alone and is incomplete. This sample has about 130,000 clones; less than 90% occur once, and the top ten carry 1.5% to 1.9%. Sequences were obtained from PBMCs. The sequence was obtained from a man between 35 and 55 years old in good health and CMV-seronegative. V and J are TRBV7-9 and TRBJ2-7; TRBD2 aligns across 15 bases. The CDR3 region has the DNA TGTGCCAGCAGCAGGACTAGCGGGAGGGCCAGCTACGAGCAGTACTTC. It translates to CASSRTSGRASYEQYF. The whole variable domain, filled in from reference TRBV7-9 and TRBJ2-7, reads DTGVSQNPRHKITKRGQNVTFRCDPISEHNRLYWYRQTLGQGPEFLTYFQNEAQLEKSRLLSDRFSAERPKGSFSTLEIQRTEQGDSAMYLCASSRTSGRASYEQYFGPGTRLTVT.